This TCR beta chain was recorded in a study of shared clonotypes between healthy human individuals. The CDR3 runs to 13 residues. V was cut by 5 bases and J by 4 bases, with 11 bases left in between. Looked up from germline, CDR1 is GTSNPN and CDR2 is SVGIG (reference sequence). Concerning this clone: As yet, its antigen is unknown.

General observations from the study: The generation probabilities recorded for non-shared clonotypes fell below those of clonotypes shared by all four donors. Roughly 5% was the fraction of naive CD4 clonotypes found shared across four donors.

Profiled with immunoSEQ multiplex PCR; TCRdb holds only in-frame clones, not every one. This table holds 1,400,000 or so clones, less than 99% found once. This receptor was taken from a man aged 30 to 45 in good health. Sequences were obtained from naive CD4+ T cells sorted from blood. Noted subset: CD45RA+ positively selected. This chain links TRBV30 with TRBJ1-4, with D unclear. The CDR3 protein is CAWCGKNNEKLFF. CDR3 DNA: TGTGCCTGGTGTGGTAAGAATAATGAAAAACTGTTTTTT.